Following are 29 T cell receptor beta chains from one sample sequenced in a study of tumor and adjacent non-tumor tissue in lung cancer. Three rounds of nested PCR, following a modified ARM-PCR protocol, produced the TCRbeta library. TCRdb independently ran MiXCR on the multiplex PCR reads; one entry per CDR3 protein. Of 77,000 or so distinct CDR3 sequences listed, less than 85% are singletons. This sample's RNA came from whole unsorted tissue. This non-tumor lung sample came from over 3 cm beyond the tumor edge. Material: distant non-tumor lung tissue. The receptors were gathered from a man aged 70 or older with non-small cell lung cancer.

V usage is TRBV29-1 and J usage is TRBJ2-5; D may be TRBD1 (6 bases). The CDR3 is made up of 13 amino acids. The V gene lost 8 bases and the J gene lost 13 bases, with 26 bases spanning the gap. CDR1 and CDR2 (germline): SQVTM, ANQGSEA. In nucleotides, the CDR3 is TGCAGCCTGGCTGACAGGTTCCAAGAGACTCGGTACTTC. Its translation: CSLADRFQETRYF. The full variable domain, completed using reference TRBV29-1 and TRBJ2-5, is SAVISQKPSRDICQRGTSLTIQCQVDSQVTMMFWYRQQPGQSLTLIATANQGSEATYESGFVIDKFPISRPNLTFSTLTVSNMSPEDSSIYLCSLADRFQETRYFGPGTRLLVL.

Remarks on this clonotype: Its ends do not fully match the called genes, so a read error is possible. The chain links TRBV11-3 to TRBJ2-1; perhaps TRBD2 as D (7 bases). Germline V gene sequence: CDR1 SGHNT, CDR2 YENEEA. The CDR3 extends over 16 amino acids. CDR3 protein: CASSSDPTGGRSEHFF. The CDR3 region has the DNA TGTGCCAGCAGCTCAGATCCCACGGGGGGCAGGAGTGAGCATTTCTTC. The full variable domain, with the rest looked up from reference TRBV11-3 and TRBJ2-1, is EAGVVQSPRYKIIEKKQPVAFWCNPISGHNTLYWYLQNLGQGPELLIRYENEEAVDDSQLPKDRFSAERLKGVDSTLKIQPAELGDSAVYLCASSSDPTGGRSEHFFGPGTRLTVL.

With regard to this clonotype: This is likely a read error, given that the CDR3 carries no conserved phenylalanine or tryptophan at its end. The chain employs TRBV28 and TRBJ2-3; D is ambiguous. Germline V lookup: CDR1 MDHEN, CDR2 SYDVKM. The CDR3 consists of 14 residues. CDR3 sequence (DNA): TGTGCTAGCAGTTTTGTCGCGGGCACAGATACGCAGTATTAT. This codes for CASSFVAGTDTQYY.

The chain combines TRBV5-5 with TRBJ1-1, with D uncertain. This CDR3 is built from 13 residues. V was shortened by 6 bases and J by 2 bases, with 11 bases between the two germline ends. CDR1 SGHKS and CDR2 YYEKEE come from the germline V gene (reference sequence). The CDR3 bases are TGTGCCAGCAACCTAGACTTCAACACTGAAGCTTTCTTT. It yields the protein CASNLDFNTEAFF.

Comments on this clonotype: A much larger clone sits a single nucleotide away, making a read error possible. V is TRBV6-1 and J is TRBJ2-7; no definite D call. Germline V gene lookup returns CDR1 MNHNS and CDR2 SASEGT. Trimming shortened V by 6 bases and J by 3 bases, and 9 bases separated the two germline ends. The CDR3 runs to 12 residues. Here the CDR3 DNA reads TGTGCCAGCAGAGTGAGAAGCTACGAGCAGTACTTC. This gives the protein CASRVRSYEQYF.

Comments on this clonotype: One end of the junction does not line up with germline, which may come from a read error. The chain has TRBV6-5 and TRBJ2-7; 11 bases agree with TRBD2. The CDR3 covers 15 residues. CDR1 and CDR2 from the germline V gene are MNHEY and SVGAGI. The CDR3 DNA reads TGTGCCATCAGTTTGACTAGCGGGACTCCCTGCGAGCAGTACTTC. Translated, it gives CAISLTSGTPCEQYF.

The chain couples TRBV29-1 to TRBJ1-1; D gene unclear. The germline V and J ends were trimmed by 5 bases and 6 bases, with 13 bases remaining between them. The CDR3 loop spans 12 amino acids. Germline lookup yields CDR1 SQVTM and CDR2 ANQGSEA. CDR3 DNA sequence: TGCAGCGTTATTCCGGAGAGGCCTGAAGCTTTCTTT. This gives the protein CSVIPERPEAFF. The full variable domain, in which reference TRBV29-1 and TRBJ1-1 provide the parts outside the CDR3, is SAVISQKPSRDICQRGTSLTIQCQVDSQVTMMFWYRQQPGQSLTLIATANQGSEATYESGFVIDKFPISRPNLTFSTLTVSNMSPEDSSIYLCSVIPERPEAFFGQGTRLTVV.

On this clonotype: The CDR3 ends on some other residue instead of the conserved phenylalanine or tryptophan, so this is likely a read error. The chain employs TRBV10-2 and TRBJ2-3; D is possibly TRBD2 (5 bases). CDR1 is WSHSY, CDR2 SAAADI, per germline. CDR3 length: 16 amino acids. With 2 bases removed from V and 4 bases from J, the gap between germline ends came to 16 bases. The CDR3 sequence is CASSEAAGLGADTQYL. CDR3 in DNA: TGCGCCAGCAGTGAGGCTGCGGGTTTGGGCGCAGATACGCAGTATTTA.

A word on this clonotype: A read error is likely, as this CDR3 ends without the conserved phenylalanine or tryptophan. The rearrangement links TRBV5-6 to TRBJ1-1, with 9 bases that match TRBD1. Germline values: CDR1 SGHDT, CDR2 YYEEEE. The junction had 10 bases not matched to a gene; V was cut back by 7 bases and J by 0 bases. The CDR3 is 16 residues long. CDR3 DNA sequence: TGTGCCAGCTACTGGCCCGGGACAGGGATGAACACTGAAGCTTTCTTG. It specifies CASYWPGTGMNTEAFL.

For this clonotype: A read error may produce the germline difference seen at one junction end. The V and J genes are TRBV12-3 or TRBV12-4 and TRBJ2-2, with D tentatively TRBD1 or TRBD2 (5 bases each). The CDR3 length is 15 residues. This CDR3 is CVSSPTGADTGELFF. The CDR3 DNA is TGTGTCAGCAGCCCCACCGGGGCAGACACCGGGGAGTTGTTTTTT.

Regarding this clonotype: At one of its ends the junction is not consistent with the germline gene, which may arise from a read error. This chain links TRBV12-3 or TRBV12-4 with TRBJ1-2; D gene ambiguous. The CDR3 runs to 13 residues. This chain's CDR3 is CARPSARAYGYTF. The CDR3 DNA reads as TGTGCCAGACCTTCGGCCAGAGCCTATGGCTACACTTTC.

Of note for this clonotype: One end of the junction is discordant with germline, which a read error may explain. The rearrangement uses TRBV6-2 or TRBV6-3 and TRBJ1-1; D is possibly TRBD1 (6 bases). Germline loops: CDR1 MNHEY, CDR2 SVGEGT. This CDR3 comprises 15 residues. The CDR3 nucleotides are TGTGCCAGCAGACATTTTTTGGGACAAAGAAGAGAAGATTTCTTT. Its protein product is CASRHFLGQRREDFF.

As for this clonotype: Germline and junction disagree at one end, which may indicate a read error. The chain combines TRBV11-2 with TRBJ2-2; a weak D match, TRBD2 (7 bases). The CDR3 extends over 16 amino acids. CDR1 is SGHAT and CDR2 is FQNNGV in the germline V gene. Written as DNA, the CDR3 is TGTGTCAGCAGCTTAGCGGGCGCAGGGGTTACCGGGGAGCTGTTTTTT. This encodes CVSSLAGAGVTGELFF.

For this clonotype: Since a much larger clone is just one base distant, this may be a read error. The chain carries TRBV6-6 and TRBJ2-7; maybe TRBD1 (6 bases). This CDR3 is 14 amino acids long. The germline V gene encodes CDR1 MNHNY and CDR2 SVGAGI (reference sequence). Here the CDR3 DNA reads TGTACCAGCAGTTTGGGGGCTTGGGTGGGGGAGCAGTACTTC. Its translation is CTSSLGAWVGEQYF.

A word on this clonotype: At one of its ends the junction is not consistent with the germline gene, which may arise from a read error. V usage is TRBV12-3 or TRBV12-4 and J usage is TRBJ2-2; TRBD2 agrees at 8 bases. The length of the CDR3 is 15 residues. The CDR3 protein is CASTLTGGKAGELFF. The CDR3 DNA sequence: TGTGCCAGCACTTTAACGGGGGGGAAAGCCGGGGAGCTGTTTTTT.

This clonotype has a single count. The junction does not match germline at one end; this may be a read error. V and J are TRBV11-2 and TRBJ2-2; D may correspond to TRBD1 or TRBD2 (5 bases each). The CDR3 has 16 amino acids. From germline, CDR1 is SGHAT and CDR2 FQNNGV. The CDR3 region has the DNA TGCGCCAGCAGATTAGTGGGCAGAGGGGTTGCCGGGGAGCTGTTTTTT. Translation: CASRLVGRGVAGELFF.

There are many counts of this clonotype. A read error may produce the germline difference seen at one junction end. The rearrangement uses TRBV5-5 and TRBJ1-1; D unresolved. The germline CDR1 and CDR2 sequences are SGHKS and YYEKEE (reference sequence). This CDR3 has 13 amino acids. The CDR3 bases are TGTGCCAGCAGCTTAGGGTTAAACAATGAAGCTTTCTTT. It encodes CASSLGLNNEAFF.

The chain combines TRBV5-6 with TRBJ2-2; weak D call: TRBD2 (5 bases). The CDR3 sequence is 16 residues long. Trimming removed 7 bases at V and 7 bases at J, with 23 bases between. CDR1 and CDR2 from the germline V gene are SGHDT and YYEEEE. Here the CDR3 reads CASDFGTGNSGGELFF. The CDR3 bases are TGTGCCAGCGACTTTGGAACCGGGAACTCAGGCGGGGAGCTGTTTTTT.

Regarding this clonotype: A read error may explain this, as a much larger clone is one base away. This rearrangement joins TRBV7-8 to TRBJ2-7; 10 nucleotides agree with TRBD2. The CDR3 is made up of 14 amino acids. V was clipped by 6 bases and J by 7 bases; unmatched bases: 9. Germline assignment: CDR1 SGHVS and CDR2 FQNEAQ. The CDR3 DNA follows: TGTGCCAGCAGACTAGCGGGGAGTTGGGAAGAGCAGTACTTC. This translates into CASRLAGSWEEQYF.

Remarks on this clonotype: It is likely a read error, because the conserved phenylalanine at the end of the CDR3 is missing. The J gene is TRBJ2-2, the V gene TRBV11-3, with a tentative D call TRBD2 (6 bases). Germline V gene sequence: CDR1 SGHNT, CDR2 YENEEA. This CDR3 comprises 16 residues. Written as DNA, the CDR3 is TGCGCCAGCAGCTTACCAAAAACCGGGGGCACCGGGGAGCTGTTTTCT. Translation gives CASSLPKTGGTGELFS.

In this sample, this clonotype turned up a few times. V and J are TRBV11-2 and TRBJ2-2, with D tentatively TRBD1 (5 bases). CDR3 length equals 16 residues. V was shortened by 4 bases and J by 0 bases, with 12 bases between the two germline ends. Per the germline V gene, CDR1 is SGHAT and CDR2 is FQNNGV. The chain's CDR3 is CASSSGQFANTGELFF. In nucleotides, the CDR3 is TGTGCCAGCAGCTCAGGACAATTCGCGAACACCGGGGAGCTGTTTTTT.

This clonotype showed up just once. With a much larger clone just one base away, this may be a read error. J is TRBJ2-3 and V is TRBV5-6; D tentatively fits TRBD1 or TRBD2 (5 bases each). Germline V gives CDR1 SGHDT, CDR2 YYEEEE. The CDR3 covers 18 residues. In DNA form, the CDR3 reads TGTGCCAGCAGCTTGAAGTGGGATGAGGGGCAGAGCACATATACGCAGTATTTT. Residues: CASSLKWDEGQSTYTQYF. Full variable domain (rest looked up from reference TRBV5-6 and TRBJ2-3): DAGVTQSPTHLIKTRGQQVTLRCSPKSGHDTVSWYQQALGQGPQFIFQYYEEEERQRGNFPDRFSGHQFPNYSSELNVNALLLGDSALYLCASSLKWDEGQSTYTQYFGPGTRLTVL.

This clonotype was detected only once. At one boundary the junction diverges from the germline segment, which might be a read error. This chain uses TRBV12-3 or TRBV12-4 with TRBJ2-3; 14 bases align to TRBD2. The CDR3 runs 16 residues. The DNA of the CDR3 is TGTGCCAGCAGTCGACTAGCGGGAGGGTTCGCAGATACGAAGTATTTT. It encodes CASSRLAGGFADTKYF.

A single count supports this clonotype. Its ends do not fully match the called genes, so a read error is possible. V and J are TRBV5-5 and TRBJ1-5, with D uncertain. The CDR3 length is 13 residues. Germline-derived CDR1 and CDR2 are SGHKS and YYEKEE (reference sequence). The CDR3 DNA follows: TGTGCCAGCAGCTTCGACATCAATCAGTCCCAGAATTTT. It yields the protein CASSFDINQSQNF.

Comments on this clonotype: The junction departs from germline at one end; a sequencing error may be responsible. CDR3 residues: CPITGRAAPGTGELFF. CDR3 sequence (DNA): TGTCCCATCACTGGGCGGGCTGCCCCGGGTACCGGGGAACTGTTTTTT. The rearrangement links TRBV10-3 to TRBJ2-2; maybe TRBD2 (5 bases). CDR1 and CDR2 (germline): ENHRY, SYGVKD. There are 16 residues in the CDR3.

To note about this clonotype: This may come from a read error, since a much larger clone is one base off. This sequence joins TRBV6-5 and TRBJ2-3, with D possibly TRBD1 on 6 matching bases. Germline loops: CDR1 MNHEY, CDR2 SVGAGI. The CDR3 sequence is 14 residues long. Here the CDR3 DNA reads TGTGCCAGCAGTTTTAATGGGGGCTCAGATACGCGGTATTTT. Its translation: CASSFNGGSDTRYF.

On this clonotype: A much larger clone sits a single nucleotide away, making a read error possible. The chain carries TRBV5-1 and TRBJ2-7; possibly TRBD1 for D (7 bases). Looked up from germline, CDR1 is SGHRS and CDR2 is YFSETQ. The CDR3 is 16 amino acids. The CDR3 spells CASRGGGGDSSYEQNF. The CDR3 nucleotides read TGCGCCAGCAGGGGTGGAGGGGGCGATAGCTCCTACGAGCAGAACTTC.

This clonotype came up once. The junction departs from the called germline gene at one end, perhaps through a read error. The chain joins TRBV5-1 to TRBJ1-1, with D perhaps matching TRBD1 (5 bases). The CDR3 loop spans 14 amino acids. From germline, CDR1 is SGHRS and CDR2 YFSETQ. The CDR3 region has the DNA TGCGCCAGCCGAACCCAGGTTAAGGACACTGAAACTTTCTTT. Its protein product is CASRTQVKDTETFF.

Details on this clonotype: A much larger clone differs by one base, so this may be a read error. The J gene is TRBJ1-1, the V gene TRBV6-5, with a tentative D call TRBD1 (6 bases). Germline CDR1 reads MNHEY; CDR2 reads SVGAGI. The CDR3 totals 16 residues. The germline V and J ends were trimmed by 7 bases and 1 base, with 19 bases remaining between them. The CDR3 DNA follows: TGTGCCAGCAAACAACGCGGCGGGGGCACGAACACTGAAGCTTTCTTT. It yields the protein CASKQRGGGTNTEAFF.